A selection of T cell receptor beta chains follows, all from one sample in a study of cytomegalovirus exposure and HLA in healthy donors. Only in-frame clones appear in the TCRdb table, and some are missing; sequencing was by immunoSEQ multiplex PCR. The data show 75,000 to 90,000 clones, over 75% seen once. The sequencing input was PBMCs. The receptor set was obtained from a human donor in good health. CDR3s include the opening cysteine and the closing phenylalanine or tryptophan. The D gene is left open where the match is weak. Size is omitted from some rows. Given values are once, few, many or a class for expanded clones.

d_gene: NA; j_gene: TRBJ2-3; v_gene: TRBV13; abundance: NA; CDR3nt: TGTGCCAGCAGCTTACAGGGGCAAGATACGCAGTATTTT; CDR3aa: CASSLQGQDTQYF
d_gene: TRBD1; j_gene: TRBJ2-1; v_gene: TRBV19; abundance: NA; CDR3nt: TGTGCCAGTAGTATTCTTGGACAGGATATAAGTGAGCAGTTCTTC; CDR3aa: CASSILGQDISEQFF
d_gene: NA; j_gene: TRBJ1-3; v_gene: TRBV7-2; abundance: NA; CDR3nt: TGTGCCAGCAGCTTAGTCGGGATAAAAACAGTTGGAAACACCATATATTTT; CDR3aa: CASSLVGIKTVGNTIYF
d_gene: TRBD1; j_gene: TRBJ2-1; v_gene: TRBV5-1; abundance: once; CDR3nt: TGCGCCAGCAGGGCAGGACAGGGCTTCAATGAGCAGTTCTTC; CDR3aa: CASRAGQGFNEQFF
d_gene: NA; j_gene: TRBJ2-7; v_gene: TRBV15; abundance: many; CDR3nt: TGTGCCACCAGCACCCCCCGTTGGGGGCCCATGTCCTACGAGCAGTACTTC; CDR3aa: CATSTPRWGPMSYEQYF
d_gene: TRBD1; j_gene: TRBJ1-1; v_gene: TRBV6-7; abundance: once; CDR3nt: TGTGCCAGCAGTTACTCGAGGTCAGGGGGCAGGAACACTGAAGCTTTCTTT; CDR3aa: CASSYSRSGGRNTEAFF
d_gene: TRBD2; j_gene: TRBJ2-7; v_gene: TRBV6-1; abundance: few; CDR3nt: TGTGCCAGCAGTGCCCCGGGACTAGTCTACGAGCAGTACTTC; CDR3aa: CASSAPGLVYEQYF
d_gene: TRBD1; j_gene: TRBJ2-7; v_gene: TRBV2; abundance: few; CDR3nt: TGTGCCAGCAGGAGGGACAGGGGCTACGACGAGCAGTACTTC; CDR3aa: CASRRDRGYDEQYF
d_gene: NA; j_gene: TRBJ2-1; v_gene: TRBV7-2; abundance: NA; CDR3nt: TGTGCCAGCAGCTTAGCTTGGGAGGATAGTTCCTACAATGAGCAGTTCTTC; CDR3aa: CASSLAWEDSSYNEQFF
d_gene: NA; j_gene: TRBJ1-1; v_gene: TRBV30; abundance: NA; CDR3nt: TGTGCCTGGTGGGGACACTGGAACACTGAAGCTTTCTTT; CDR3aa: CAWWGHWNTEAFF
d_gene: TRBD2; j_gene: TRBJ2-1; v_gene: TRBV30; abundance: once; CDR3nt: TGTTCCTTAACGACTAGCGGGGGGAGCTCCTACAATGAGCAGTTCTTC; CDR3aa: CSLTTSGGSSYNEQFF
d_gene: TRBD1; j_gene: TRBJ2-7; v_gene: TRBV5-1; abundance: NA; CDR3nt: TGCGCCAGCAGCCTGGGGACAGTTCCCCTCTACGAGCAGTACTTC; CDR3aa: CASSLGTVPLYEQYF
d_gene: NA; j_gene: TRBJ2-5; v_gene: TRBV7-2; abundance: NA; CDR3nt: TGTGCCAGCAGCCCCACAGGGCAAGAGACCCAGTACTTC; CDR3aa: CASSPTGQETQYF
d_gene: TRBD2; j_gene: TRBJ2-7; v_gene: TRBV7-7; abundance: NA; CDR3nt: TGTGCTAGCAGCTTAGGGCGGGGGACTTACGAGCAGTACTTC; CDR3aa: CASSLGRGTYEQYF
d_gene: TRBD2; j_gene: TRBJ2-3; v_gene: TRBV5-6; abundance: NA; CDR3nt: TGTGCCAGCAGCTTAGCGGGGAGCACAGATACGCAGTATTTT; CDR3aa: CASSLAGSTDTQYF
d_gene: NA; j_gene: TRBJ2-3; v_gene: TRBV7-8; abundance: once; CDR3nt: TGTGCCAGCAGTTCAGACAGTGGCAGCCGTTTT; CDR3aa: CASSSDSGSRF
d_gene: NA; j_gene: TRBJ2-7; v_gene: TRBV19; abundance: NA; CDR3nt: TGTGCCAGTCCCCACCTAGTTTCTTGCGAGCAGTACTTC; CDR3aa: CASPHLVSCEQYF
d_gene: TRBD2; j_gene: TRBJ2-3; v_gene: TRBV30; abundance: NA; CDR3nt: TGTGCCTGGCGGGTGGGACTAGCAGGCACAGATACGCAGTATTTT; CDR3aa: CAWRVGLAGTDTQYF
d_gene: NA; j_gene: TRBJ1-1; v_gene: TRBV5-6; abundance: few; CDR3nt: TGTGCCAGCAGCTTGGGGGCAGTGGTGTTGAACACTGAAGCTTTCTTT; CDR3aa: CASSLGAVVLNTEAFF
d_gene: NA; j_gene: TRBJ2-2; v_gene: TRBV18; abundance: NA; CDR3nt: TGTGCCAGCTCACCTGGAGGCGGGGAGCTGTTTTTT; CDR3aa: CASSPGGGELFF
d_gene: NA; j_gene: TRBJ1-1; v_gene: TRBV19; abundance: NA; CDR3nt: TGTGCCAGTAGTACCCGACAGTTAATGAACACTGAAGCTTTCTTT; CDR3aa: CASSTRQLMNTEAFF
d_gene: TRBD2; j_gene: TRBJ2-3; v_gene: TRBV11-2; abundance: NA; CDR3nt: TGTGCCAGCAGCCTACCTAGCGGGGGGCGGGATACGCAGTATTTT; CDR3aa: CASSLPSGGRDTQYF
d_gene: NA; j_gene: TRBJ1-5; v_gene: TRBV6-1; abundance: NA; CDR3nt: TGTGCCAGCAGTGAATTAGGCAGGACGTGGGGAGGCAATCAGCCCCAGCATTTT; CDR3aa: CASSELGRTWGGNQPQHF
d_gene: NA; j_gene: TRBJ1-5; v_gene: TRBV10-3; abundance: NA; CDR3nt: TGTGCCATCAGTGGGAGTAGCAATCAGCCCCAGCATTTT; CDR3aa: CAISGSSNQPQHF
d_gene: TRBD1; j_gene: TRBJ2-1; v_gene: TRBV5-4; abundance: NA; CDR3nt: TGTGCCAGCAGCCCGACAGGGAACAATGAGCAGTTCTTC; CDR3aa: CASSPTGNNEQFF
d_gene: NA; j_gene: TRBJ1-2; v_gene: TRBV30; abundance: NA; CDR3nt: TGTGCCTGGAGAAGGGGGTACCGTGGCTACCCCTTC; CDR3aa: CAWRRGYRGYPF
d_gene: TRBD2; j_gene: TRBJ2-2; v_gene: TRBV28; abundance: NA; CDR3nt: TGTGCCAGCAGTTTGGAAGCGGGGGTCAACACCGGGGAGCTGTTTTTT; CDR3aa: CASSLEAGVNTGELFF
d_gene: TRBD1; j_gene: TRBJ1-1; v_gene: TRBV6-5; abundance: NA; CDR3nt: TGTGCCAGCAGCCGACAGGGGAACACTGAAGCTTTCTTT; CDR3aa: CASSRQGNTEAFF
d_gene: NA; j_gene: TRBJ1-3; v_gene: TRBV30; abundance: NA; CDR3nt: TGTGCCTGGACAGTTAATTCTGGAAACACCATATATTTT; CDR3aa: CAWTVNSGNTIYF
d_gene: NA; j_gene: TRBJ1-1; v_gene: TRBV11-2; abundance: NA; CDR3nt: TGTGCCAGCGCGCTGGGGCCTGGGACTGAAGCTTTCTTT; CDR3aa: CASALGPGTEAFF
d_gene: NA; j_gene: TRBJ2-3; v_gene: TRBV18; abundance: NA; CDR3nt: TGTGCCAGCTCACCAATCCGGGATGTAGATACGCAGTATTTT; CDR3aa: CASSPIRDVDTQYF
d_gene: NA; j_gene: TRBJ1-4; v_gene: TRBV5-8; abundance: NA; CDR3nt: TGTGCCAGCAGCTTGAGCCAGGGTCGGGAAAAACTGTTTTTT; CDR3aa: CASSLSQGREKLFF
d_gene: NA; j_gene: TRBJ2-7; v_gene: TRBV19; abundance: NA; CDR3nt: TGTGCCAGTAGTTTACAGGCTTCTGGTTCCTACGAGCAGTACTTC; CDR3aa: CASSLQASGSYEQYF
d_gene: NA; j_gene: TRBJ1-5; v_gene: TRBV7-2; abundance: NA; CDR3nt: TGTGCCAGCAGCTTAGTGCGACAGGATAATCAGCCCCAGCATTTT; CDR3aa: CASSLVRQDNQPQHF
d_gene: NA; j_gene: TRBJ2-5; v_gene: TRBV2; abundance: once; CDR3nt: TGTGCCAGCAAGCTGGTTCCCCCCCGGGAGACCCAGTACTTC; CDR3aa: CASKLVPPRETQYF
d_gene: NA; j_gene: TRBJ1-6; v_gene: TRBV5-1; abundance: NA; CDR3nt: TGCGCCAGCAGCTTACAGGGAAATAGTTCACCCCTCCACTTT; CDR3aa: CASSLQGNSSPLHF
d_gene: TRBD2; j_gene: TRBJ2-1; v_gene: TRBV15; abundance: once; CDR3nt: TGTGCCACCAGCAAAGGACTAGCGGCGACCTACAATGAGCAGTTCTTC; CDR3aa: CATSKGLAATYNEQFF
d_gene: NA; j_gene: TRBJ1-2; v_gene: TRBV5-1; abundance: NA; CDR3nt: TGCGCCAGCAGCTTGGTAGCTAACTATGGCTACACCTTC; CDR3aa: CASSLVANYGYTF
d_gene: TRBD2; j_gene: TRBJ2-5; v_gene: TRBV5-6; abundance: once; CDR3nt: TGTGCCAGCAGCCCGCCGGCGGGGGGGCAAGAGACCCAGTACTTC; CDR3aa: CASSPPAGGQETQYF
d_gene: NA; j_gene: TRBJ2-3; v_gene: TRBV6-5; abundance: few; CDR3nt: TGTGCCAGCAGTTACCGGCAGGGTTTGGATACGCAGTATTTT; CDR3aa: CASSYRQGLDTQYF
d_gene: NA; j_gene: TRBJ1-5; v_gene: TRBV4-3; abundance: few; CDR3nt: TGCGCCAGCAGCCAAGATACAGCGGGCGATCAGCCCCAGCATTTT; CDR3aa: CASSQDTAGDQPQHF
d_gene: NA; j_gene: TRBJ1-2; v_gene: TRBV15; abundance: NA; CDR3nt: TGTGCCACCAGCAGAGAATGGGCAGATCCCTATGGCTACACCTTC; CDR3aa: CATSREWADPYGYTF
d_gene: TRBD1; j_gene: TRBJ2-7; v_gene: TRBV9; abundance: NA; CDR3nt: TGTGCCAGTAGCTCCATGGAACAGGGGTTCTACGAGCAGTACTTC; CDR3aa: CASSSMEQGFYEQYF
d_gene: NA; j_gene: TRBJ1-3; v_gene: TRBV13; abundance: NA; CDR3nt: TGTGCCACCCGGGGGGACCTCTCTGGAAACACCATATATTTT; CDR3aa: CATRGDLSGNTIYF
d_gene: TRBD1; j_gene: TRBJ1-2; v_gene: TRBV7-9; abundance: NA; CDR3nt: TGTGCCAGCAGCCTGGGACAGAATGCTGGCTACCCCTTC; CDR3aa: CASSLGQNAGYPF
d_gene: TRBD1; j_gene: TRBJ2-3; v_gene: TRBV6-5; abundance: NA; CDR3nt: TGTGCCAGCAGACGACAGGGAACAGATACGCAGTATTTT; CDR3aa: CASRRQGTDTQYF
d_gene: NA; j_gene: TRBJ1-5; v_gene: TRBV28; abundance: NA; CDR3nt: TGTGCCAGCAGTTGGGAGAGCAATCAGCCCCAGAATTTT; CDR3aa: CASSWESNQPQNF
d_gene: NA; j_gene: TRBJ1-2; v_gene: TRBV29-1; abundance: NA; CDR3nt: TGCAGCGCTGGAAGGGAGAACTATGGCTACACCTTC; CDR3aa: CSAGRENYGYTF
d_gene: TRBD1; j_gene: TRBJ2-1; v_gene: TRBV2; abundance: once; CDR3nt: TGTGCCAGCAGGGACAGGGGATTAAGGGAGCAGTTCTTC; CDR3aa: CASRDRGLREQFF
d_gene: TRBD2; j_gene: TRBJ2-7; v_gene: TRBV9; abundance: once; CDR3nt: TGTGCCAGCAGCGTTGGGACTAGCGACTCCTCCGAGCAGTACTTC; CDR3aa: CASSVGTSDSSEQYF
d_gene: NA; j_gene: TRBJ2-2; v_gene: TRBV7-9; abundance: NA; CDR3nt: TGTGCCAGCAGCTTAGGGCCCGGGGAGCTGTTTTTT; CDR3aa: CASSLGPGELFF
d_gene: TRBD2; j_gene: TRBJ2-5; v_gene: TRBV7-2; abundance: NA; CDR3nt: TGTGCCAGCAGCTTGGGACTAGCGGGGGCCCGAGAGACCCAGTACTTC; CDR3aa: CASSLGLAGARETQYF
d_gene: NA; j_gene: TRBJ2-6; v_gene: TRBV7-2; abundance: NA; CDR3nt: TGTGCCAGCAGCTTCTACGGGGCCAACGTCCTGACTTTC; CDR3aa: CASSFYGANVLTF
d_gene: NA; j_gene: TRBJ1-6; v_gene: TRBV7-9; abundance: NA; CDR3nt: TGTGCCAGCAGCCCCCCCACACCTTCGGGTTCACCCCTCCACTTT; CDR3aa: CASSPPTPSGSPLHF